These 30 T cell receptor beta chains originate from one sample sequenced in a study of blood T cell repertoires in COVID-19. TCRdb's copy holds only in-frame clones and misses some; the assay was immunoSEQ multiplex PCR. The repertoire holds 200,000 or so clones, roughly four fifths seen once, with approximately 5% in the top ten. The sequencing sample was made of PBMCs or T cells enriched from blood (not recorded which). The receptors derive from a woman aged 45-60 years who had been exposed to COVID-19.

The rearrangement uses TRBV10-2 and TRBJ1-5; D gene ambiguous. The CDR3 spans 13 residues. Trimming pared 4 bases from V and 0 bases from J, leaving 4 bases between. The germline gives CDR1 WSHSY, CDR2 SAAADI. The CDR3 nucleotides read TGCGCCAGCAGTGCAAATAGCAATCAGCCCCAGCATTTT. As protein: CASSANSNQPQHF.

The rearrangement joins TRBV5-1 to TRBJ1-2; possible D gene TRBD1, 6 bases. V was pared by 4 bases and J by 1 base, with 17 bases between. This CDR3 has 16 residues. Germline V gene sequence: CDR1 SGHRS, CDR2 YFSETQ. Written as DNA, the CDR3 is TGCGCCAGCAGCGCGTCAGGGGCAGGGCTTAACTATGGCTACACCTTC. Translating gives CASSASGAGLNYGYTF.

The J gene is TRBJ2-7, the V gene TRBV9; 10 nucleotides line up with TRBD1. This CDR3 is 15 amino acids long. The germline CDR1 and CDR2 sequences are SGDLS and YYNGEE. V was clipped by 0 bases and J by 3 bases; unmatched bases: 3. The CDR3 DNA reads as TGTGCCAGCAGCGTAGGACAGGGGGCGAGCTACGAGCAGTACTTC. It encodes CASSVGQGASYEQYF.

V is TRBV5-4 and J is TRBJ2-3; no definite D call. With 0 bases removed from V and 6 bases from J, the gap between germline ends came to 11 bases. The CDR3 loop spans 14 amino acids. Germline CDR1 and CDR2: SGHNT and YYREEE (reference sequence). Here the CDR3 DNA reads TGTGCCAGCAGCTTGGAGGCGGCCGCGGATACGCAGTATTTT. This sequence encodes CASSLEAAADTQYF.

V is TRBV5-4 and J is TRBJ2-3; the match to TRBD2 covers 12 bases. Per the germline V gene, CDR1 is SGHNT and CDR2 is YYREEE (reference sequence). J was trimmed by 7 bases and V by 3 bases; bases with no gene match: 9. CDR3 length equals 16 residues. This CDR3 is CASSSGLAGTIYTQYF. The CDR3 region has the DNA TGTGCCAGCAGCTCCGGACTAGCGGGGACCATTTATACGCAGTATTTT.

The chain links TRBV19 to TRBJ1-5; D not resolved. Trimming took 5 bases from V and 4 from J, leaving 15 bases between them. This CDR3 is built from 15 residues. The V gene's germline CDR1 is LNHDA and CDR2 SQIVND (reference sequence). CDR3 bases: TGTGCCAGTAGTTTCGAGGGAGATGTGAATCAGCCCCAGCATTTT. Protein sequence: CASSFEGDVNQPQHF.

This chain links TRBV19 with TRBJ2-1; 7 positions agree with TRBD2. The trim removed 7 bases at V and 0 bases at J, leaving 6 bases unmatched. The CDR3 runs to 15 residues. Looked up from germline, CDR1 is LNHDA and CDR2 is SQIVND (reference sequence). CDR3 nucleotides: TGTGCCAGTACCATGGGGGGGAGCTCCTACAATGAGCAGTTCTTC. This gives the protein CASTMGGSSYNEQFF.

The gene calls are TRBV28 and TRBJ2-5, with a tentative D call TRBD1 (5 bases). Germline CDR1 MDHEN, CDR2 SYDVKM. The V and J ends lost 5 bases and 6 bases respectively, with 19 bases between them. This CDR3 spans 15 amino acids. CDR3 sequence (DNA): TGTGCCAGCAGTAGACCCAGGGCGTTCATGAAGACCCAGTACTTC. It specifies CASSRPRAFMKTQYF.

The genes are TRBV30 and TRBJ2-7; possible D gene TRBD2, 5 bases. CDR3 length: 11 amino acids. Germline V CDR1 and CDR2: GTSNPN, SVGIG (reference sequence). Trimming left V 5 bases short and J 0 bases short, with 5 bases between. The CDR3 DNA reads as TGTGCCTGGGGGAGCTCCTACGAGCAGTACTTC. It is translated as CAWGSSYEQYF.

J is TRBJ1-1 and V is TRBV5-1; no clear D gene. V gave up 3 bases and J gave up 4 bases, with 19 bases separating them. The CDR3 is made up of 16 amino acids. Germline CDR1 SGHRS, CDR2 YFSETQ. The CDR3 is CASSYWGSWAGTEAFF. The CDR3 DNA is TGCGCCAGCAGCTATTGGGGTTCATGGGCGGGCACTGAAGCTTTCTTT.

The genes are TRBV7-8 and TRBJ1-1; TRBD1 is a possible D gene (6 bases). Germline-derived CDR1 and CDR2 are SGHVS and FQNEAQ. Trimming left V 0 bases short and J 4 bases short, with 21 bases between. CDR3 size: 18 residues. CDR3 coding DNA: TGTGCCAGCAGCTTAGCGTGGGGGGGCCGGTTGTTGGTCACTGAAGCTTTCTTT. The encoded protein is CASSLAWGGRLLVTEAFF.

The chain is built from TRBV5-1 and TRBJ1-1; D may be TRBD1 (5 bases). There are 14 residues in the CDR3. Deletions cut 0 bases from V and 9 bases from J, with 15 bases between. CDR1 is SGHRS, CDR2 YFSETQ, per germline. Here the CDR3 reads CASSLVGRVSKAFF. As DNA, the CDR3 is TGCGCCAGCAGCTTGGTCGGCAGGGTGTCTAAAGCTTTCTTT.

The sample holds a few counts of this clone. This rearrangement joins TRBV28 to TRBJ1-2; 9 bases agree with TRBD1. V lost 6 bases and J lost 4; bases outside the gene matches: 9. Germline V gene sequence: CDR1 MDHEN, CDR2 SYDVKM. There are 15 residues in the CDR3. CDR3 region: CASRITGTGTYGYTF. Written as DNA, the CDR3 is TGTGCCAGCAGAATAACCGGGACAGGGACCTATGGCTACACCTTC.

This clone has just one count. This chain links TRBV29-1 with TRBJ1-1; D perhaps matches TRBD1 (5 bases). The CDR3 is made up of 15 amino acids. The ends were cut back, 7 bases at V and 1 base at J, with 19 bases in the middle. Germline V gene lookup returns CDR1 SQVTM and CDR2 ANQGSEA. The CDR3 is CSGSSYPGGNTEAFF. CDR3 sequence (DNA): TGCAGCGGCTCATCCTACCCGGGGGGGAACACTGAAGCTTTCTTT.

This clone was counted between two and nine times. This rearrangement joins TRBV7-2 to TRBJ1-2; D is possibly TRBD1 (6 bases). Germline V gene data show CDR1 as SGHTA and CDR2 as FQGNSA. The CDR3 length is 15 residues. V was pared by 5 bases and J by 2 bases, with 15 bases between. The CDR3 is CASSPEQGHNYGYTF. The CDR3 DNA is TGTGCCAGCAGCCCCGAACAGGGCCACAACTATGGCTACACCTTC.

This clone was seen a handful of times. The rearrangement links TRBV28 to TRBJ2-7; tentatively, D is TRBD1 (5 bases). The germline V and J ends were trimmed by 6 bases and 3 bases, with 15 bases remaining between them. This CDR3 has 14 residues. Looked up from germline, CDR1 is MDHEN and CDR2 is SYDVKM. In nucleotides, the CDR3 is TGTGCCAGCAGCCCTCTCACAGGAATCTACGAGCAGTACTTC. Residues: CASSPLTGIYEQYF.

The chain uses TRBV3-1 (or the pseudogene TRBV3-2) and TRBJ2-5, with D possibly being TRBD2 (5 bases). The CDR3 is made up of 14 amino acids. Germline-derived CDR1 and CDR2 are LGHDT and YNNKEL (reference sequence). The ends were cut back, 4 bases at V and 1 base at J, with 10 bases in the middle. This CDR3 is CASSPQDFQETQYF. The CDR3 DNA sequence: TGTGCCAGCAGCCCCCAGGACTTCCAAGAGACCCAGTACTTC.

V and J are TRBV18 and TRBJ2-7; TRBD2 might be the D (6 bases). The CDR3 consists of 17 residues. From germline, CDR1 is KGHSH and CDR2 LQKENI. The germline V and J ends were trimmed by 2 bases and 6 bases, with 23 bases remaining between them. CDR3 sequence (DNA): TGTGCCAGCTCACCAAGAAGACAGCCGACTAGTGCGGGCGAGCAGTACTTC. Protein: CASSPRRQPTSAGEQYF.

This clone was seen a few times. The chain employs TRBV5-1 and TRBJ2-1; D may be TRBD2 (6 bases). This CDR3 is 14 amino acids long. Germline values: CDR1 SGHRS, CDR2 YFSETQ. V shed 1 base and J shed 7 bases, with 12 bases lying between them. The CDR3 here is CASSLSPGRNEQFF. The CDR3 region has the DNA TGCGCCAGCAGCTTGTCCCCCGGGAGAAATGAGCAGTTCTTC.

The chain couples TRBV7-2 to TRBJ1-5; TRBD1 aligns across 7 bases. This CDR3 has 14 amino acids. Germline assignment: CDR1 SGHTA and CDR2 FQGNSA. V shed 3 bases and J 10 bases; nucleotides not matched to a gene: 9. CDR3 in amino acids: CASSLVGQSHPQHF. The DNA for the CDR3 is TGTGCCAGCAGCTTGGTGGGACAGTCGCATCCCCAGCATTTT.

This chain joins TRBV5-1 and TRBJ1-2, with 7 bases lining up with TRBD1. The CDR3 spans 15 residues. Unmatched junction bases numbered 7, after V lost 0 bases and J lost 5 bases. Per germline, CDR1 SGHRS and CDR2 YFSETQ. In DNA, the CDR3 is TGCGCCAGCAGCTTGGCGGCAGGGGGTCAATATGGCTACACCTTC. Amino acid sequence: CASSLAAGGQYGYTF.

This chain links TRBV5-1 with TRBJ1-3, with TRBD1 as a possible D gene (5 bases). CDR3 length equals 14 residues. The V and J ends lost 5 bases and 1 base respectively, with 10 bases between them. From germline, CDR1 is SGHRS and CDR2 YFSETQ. CDR3 DNA sequence: TGCGCCAGCAGAGTCTCAGGGTCTGGAAACACCATATATTTT. Its protein is CASRVSGSGNTIYF.

CDR3 protein: CASSPGTGTGDYQPQHF. CDR3 nucleotides: TGTGCCAGCTCACCCGGTACCGGGACAGGGGATTATCAGCCCCAGCATTTT. The chain uses TRBV18 and TRBJ1-5; 10 bases match TRBD1. This CDR3 is built from 17 residues. After removal of 3 bases from V and 5 bases from J, the junction contained 10 bases not matched to a gene. In germline, CDR1 is KGHSH, CDR2 LQKENI.

The genes are TRBV28 and TRBJ1-2; 9 bases line up with TRBD1. This CDR3 is 18 amino acids long. The J segment lost 6 bases and the V segment lost 6 bases, leaving 20 bases of the junction unmatched. CDR1 and CDR2 from the germline V gene are MDHEN and SYDVKM. The CDR3 nucleotides read TGTGCCAGCAGACCTCAACTCCGGGACAGGGAAAGGATTGATGGCTACACCTTC. This sequence encodes CASRPQLRDRERIDGYTF.

V is TRBV6-5 and J is TRBJ2-3; 11 bases fit TRBD2. This CDR3 has 15 residues. Germline lookup yields CDR1 MNHEY and CDR2 SVGAGI. Losses at the gene ends were 9 bases for V and 1 base for J; bases not matched to a gene: 6. The CDR3 protein is CASPLAGAGTDTQYF. CDR3 nucleotide sequence: TGTGCCAGTCCACTAGCGGGGGCCGGCACAGATACGCAGTATTTT.

The V call is TRBV27, the J call TRBJ2-1; 8 bases are shared with TRBD1. CDR1 is MNHEY and CDR2 is SMNVEV in the germline V gene (reference sequence). V lost 3 bases and J lost 10; bases outside the gene matches: 23. CDR3 length equals 19 residues. The chain's CDR3 is CASSFTPGQATRSASEQFF. The CDR3 DNA reads as TGTGCCAGCAGTTTCACGCCGGGACAGGCGACCCGTTCTGCTTCGGAGCAGTTCTTC.

V usage is TRBV7-9 and J usage is TRBJ1-3; 7 bases match TRBD1. Trimming removed 4 bases from V and 4 bases from J; junction bases left unmatched: 4. The CDR3 consists of 14 residues. CDR1 and CDR2 (germline): SEHNR, FQNEAQ (reference sequence). CDR3 sequence: CASSSTGDGNTIYF. The CDR3 coding sequence is TGTGCCAGCAGCTCCACAGGGGACGGAAACACCATATATTTT.

This chain joins TRBV9 and TRBJ1-1; D not certain. Germline CDR1 reads SGDLS; CDR2 reads YYNGEE. V shed 0 bases and J shed 0 bases, with 3 bases lying between them. The CDR3 sequence is 13 residues long. Written as DNA, the CDR3 is TGTGCCAGCAGCGTAGACTTGAACACTGAAGCTTTCTTT. It encodes CASSVDLNTEAFF.

The chain carries TRBV27 and TRBJ1-6; TRBD1 matches at 9 bases. Germline V gene data show CDR1 as MNHEY and CDR2 as SMNVEV (reference sequence). The CDR3 length is 15 residues. Trimming took 6 bases from V and 7 from J; bases not matched to a gene: 7. This chain's CDR3 is CASSSGTGNNSPLHF. CDR3 sequence (DNA): TGTGCCAGCAGCTCCGGGACAGGGAACAATTCACCCCTCCACTTT.

The chain joins TRBV18 to TRBJ1-1; D perhaps matches TRBD1 (5 bases). V was pared by 3 bases and J by 6 bases, with 17 bases between. Germline V gene sequence: CDR1 KGHSH, CDR2 LQKENI. This CDR3 comprises 15 residues. CDR3: CASSPDSGQLSEAFF. The CDR3 bases are TGTGCCAGCTCACCCGACAGTGGTCAGTTATCTGAAGCTTTCTTT.